This T cell receptor (beta chain) is from a study of CD8 T cells in ankylosing spondylitis. CDR1 MRHNA and CDR2 SNTAGT come from the germline V gene. The CDR3 consists of 17 residues. V dropped 4 bases and J dropped 1 base, with 18 bases sitting between them. TCRdb processed the 5' RACE reads anew with MiXCR; each CDR3 protein has one entry. The sample includes about 66,000 distinct CDR3 sequences, roughly 6.1% seen only once; the top ten take 5%. Study-wide points: A motif of eight or nine highly homologous TCR beta variants was seen as apparently characteristic of ankylosing spondylitis blood.

This clonotype was recorded at least ten times. Its antigen is still unknown. The material sequenced was synovial fluid, either unsorted or a sorted T cell fraction (not recorded which). The TCR was taken from a male donor with ankylosing spondylitis. The chain is built from TRBV6-4 and TRBJ2-3, with D unclear. Here the CDR3 reads CASSAVAWEEGTDTQYF. The DNA of the CDR3 is TGTGCCAGCAGTGCCGTTGCGTGGGAAGAGGGCACAGATACGCAGTATTTT.